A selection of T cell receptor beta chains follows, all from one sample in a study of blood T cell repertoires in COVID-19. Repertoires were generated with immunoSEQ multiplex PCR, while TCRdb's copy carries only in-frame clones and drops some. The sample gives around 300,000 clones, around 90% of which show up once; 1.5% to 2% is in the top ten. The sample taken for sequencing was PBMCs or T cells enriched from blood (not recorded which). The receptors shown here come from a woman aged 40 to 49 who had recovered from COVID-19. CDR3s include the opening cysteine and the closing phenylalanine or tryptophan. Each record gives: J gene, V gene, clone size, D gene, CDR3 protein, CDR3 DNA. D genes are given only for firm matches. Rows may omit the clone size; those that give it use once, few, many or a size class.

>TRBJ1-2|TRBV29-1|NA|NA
CSGNDNNYGYTF
TGCAGCGGAAATGACAATAACTATGGCTACACCTTC
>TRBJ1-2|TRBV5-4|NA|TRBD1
CASSDPGQGTYGYTF
TGTGCCAGCAGCGACCCGGGACAGGGTACCTATGGCTACACCTTC
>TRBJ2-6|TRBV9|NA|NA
CASSRTANRANVLTF
TGTGCCAGCAGCCGGACAGCCAACCGGGCCAACGTCCTGACTTTC
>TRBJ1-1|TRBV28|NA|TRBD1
CASSLGTALNTEAFF
TGTGCCAGCAGTTTAGGGACAGCTTTGAACACTGAAGCTTTCTTT
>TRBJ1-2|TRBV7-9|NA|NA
CASSFGGSGYTF
TGTGCCAGCAGCTTCGGAGGCAGCGGCTACACCTTC
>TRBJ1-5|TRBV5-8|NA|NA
CASSARVGDQPQHF
TGTGCCAGCAGCGCCAGGGTTGGGGATCAGCCCCAGCATTTT
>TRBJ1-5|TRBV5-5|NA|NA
CASSLGAYSNQPQHF
TGTGCCAGCAGCCTAGGTGCCTATAGCAATCAGCCCCAGCATTTT
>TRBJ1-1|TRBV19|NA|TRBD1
CASSFGTGPKARGSEAFF
TGTGCCAGTAGTTTCGGGACAGGGCCGAAGGCGCGGGGCTCTGAAGCTTTCTTT
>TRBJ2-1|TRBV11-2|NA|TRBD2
CASSLVAAGGPYNEQFF
TGTGCCAGCAGCTTAGTGGCGGCGGGAGGTCCCTACAATGAGCAGTTCTTC
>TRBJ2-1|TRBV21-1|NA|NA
CASSKAPPTGEVFYNEQFF
TGTGCCAGCAGCAAAGCCCCCCCGACAGGGGAGGTTTTCTACAATGAGCAGTTCTTC
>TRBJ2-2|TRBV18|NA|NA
CASSPSTANTGELFF
TGTGCCAGCTCACCGTCGACAGCGAACACCGGGGAGCTGTTTTTT
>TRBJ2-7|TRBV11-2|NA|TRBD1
CASSLTGVYEQYF
TGTGCCAGCAGCTTGACAGGGGTATACGAGCAGTACTTC
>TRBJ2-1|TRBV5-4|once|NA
CASSLGQGVADEQFF
TGTGCCAGCAGCTTGGGTCAAGGGGTGGCGGATGAGCAGTTCTTC
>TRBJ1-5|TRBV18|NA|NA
CASSPQGATEPQHF
TGTGCCAGCTCACCCCAAGGGGCCACTGAGCCCCAGCATTTT
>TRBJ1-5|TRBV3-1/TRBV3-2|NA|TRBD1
CASSPGQGYQPQHF
TGTGCCAGCAGCCCCGGACAGGGCTATCAGCCCCAGCATTTT
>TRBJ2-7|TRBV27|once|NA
CASSLSGGEQYF
TGTGCCAGCAGTTTATCGGGGGGCGAGCAGTACTTC
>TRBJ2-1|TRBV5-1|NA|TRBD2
CASSFRTSGGLYNEQFF
TGCGCCAGCAGCTTCCGGACTAGCGGGGGGTTATACAATGAGCAGTTCTTC
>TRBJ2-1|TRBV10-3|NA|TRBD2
CAISYSGTAYNEQFF
TGTGCCATCAGTTATAGCGGGACGGCCTACAATGAGCAGTTCTTC
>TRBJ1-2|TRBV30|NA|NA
CAWSWGGNYGYTF
TGTGCCTGGAGCTGGGGGGGAAACTATGGCTACACCTTC
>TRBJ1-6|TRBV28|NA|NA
CASSSAGAGSPLHF
TGTGCCAGCAGTTCCGCAGGAGCGGGCTCACCCCTCCACTTT
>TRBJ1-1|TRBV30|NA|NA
CAWSKGMNTEAFF
TGTGCCTGGAGTAAGGGGATGAACACTGAAGCTTTCTTT
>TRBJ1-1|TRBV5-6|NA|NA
CASSLTGRAAQAFF
TGTGCCAGCAGCTTGACCGGGAGGGCGGCCCAGGCTTTCTTT
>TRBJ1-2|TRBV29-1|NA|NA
CSDKGQLGGYTF
TGCAGCGATAAAGGACAGTTAGGTGGCTACACCTTC
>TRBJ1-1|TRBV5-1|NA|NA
CASRRAGANTEAFF
TGCGCCAGCAGGCGGGCAGGGGCGAACACTGAAGCTTTCTTT
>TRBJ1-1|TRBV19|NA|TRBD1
CASSIDRGIGLNTEAFF
TGTGCCAGTAGTATTGACAGGGGGATCGGGTTGAACACTGAAGCTTTCTTT
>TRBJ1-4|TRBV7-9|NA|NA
CASSPPQTAKLFF
TGTGCCAGCAGCCCGCCTCAGACAGCAAAACTGTTTTTT
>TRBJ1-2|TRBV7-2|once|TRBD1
CASSLDRGYGYTF
TGTGCCAGCAGCTTAGACAGGGGTTATGGCTACACCTTC
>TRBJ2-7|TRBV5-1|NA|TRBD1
CASSPGTGGYEQYF
TGCGCCAGCAGCCCAGGGACAGGGGGCTACGAGCAGTACTTC
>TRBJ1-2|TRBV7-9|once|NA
CASSPSGANYGYTF
TGTGCCAGCAGCCCCTCAGGGGCTAACTATGGCTACACCTTC
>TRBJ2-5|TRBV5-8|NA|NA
CASSRRTTRETQYF
TGTGCCAGCAGCCGCAGGACTACCAGGGAGACCCAGTACTTC
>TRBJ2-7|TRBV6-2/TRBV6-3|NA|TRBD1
CASRPTGEGYEQYF
TGTGCCAGCAGACCTACAGGGGAAGGGTACGAGCAGTACTTC
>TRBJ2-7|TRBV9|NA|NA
CASSGSGDSYEQYF
TGTGCCAGCAGCGGTTCGGGGGACTCCTACGAGCAGTACTTC
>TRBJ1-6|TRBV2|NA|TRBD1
CASSGQGGSPLHF
TGTGCCAGCAGTGGACAGGGGGGGTCACCCCTCCACTTT
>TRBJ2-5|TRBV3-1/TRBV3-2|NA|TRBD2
CASISGGETQYF
TGTGCCAGCATCAGCGGGGGGGAGACCCAGTACTTC
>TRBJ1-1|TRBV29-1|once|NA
CSVSGAQRNTEAFF
TGCAGCGTGAGCGGGGCGCAGAGAAACACTGAAGCTTTCTTT
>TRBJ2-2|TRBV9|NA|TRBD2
CASSVRAGGDTGELFF
TGTGCCAGCAGCGTACGAGCGGGAGGGGACACCGGGGAGCTGTTTTTT
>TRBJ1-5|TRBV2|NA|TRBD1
CASSEEATGVRPQHF
TGTGCCAGCAGTGAAGAAGCGACAGGGGTGAGACCCCAGCATTTT
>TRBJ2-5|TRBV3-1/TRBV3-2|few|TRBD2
CASTLRGEAQYF
TGTGCCAGCACCCTCCGGGGGGAGGCCCAGTACTTC
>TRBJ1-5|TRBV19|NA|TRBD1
CASNRQGSQPQHF
TGTGCCAGTAATCGACAGGGAAGTCAGCCCCAGCATTTT
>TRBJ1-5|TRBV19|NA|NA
CASSLTVRQPQHF
TGTGCCAGTAGTTTGACAGTACGGCAGCCCCAGCATTTT
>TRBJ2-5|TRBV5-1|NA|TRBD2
CASSPTLAGGGETQYF
TGCGCCAGCAGCCCGACACTAGCGGGGGGAGGAGAGACCCAGTACTTC
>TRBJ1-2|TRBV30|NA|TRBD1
CAWSPGQGASGYTF
TGTGCCTGGAGTCCGGGACAGGGGGCGAGTGGCTACACCTTC
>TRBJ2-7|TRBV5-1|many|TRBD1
CASSLVGQGNEQYF
TGCGCCAGCAGCTTGGTCGGACAGGGGAACGAGCAGTACTTC
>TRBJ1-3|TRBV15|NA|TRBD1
CATSRGRGIVGNTIYF
TGTGCCACCAGCAGAGGCAGGGGGATTGTTGGAAACACCATATATTTT
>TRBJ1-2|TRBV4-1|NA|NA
CASSQDVSQSTDDGYTF
TGCGCCAGCAGCCAAGACGTGTCCCAGTCGACAGATGATGGCTACACCTTC
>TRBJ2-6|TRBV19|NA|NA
CASTPTGAASGANVLTF
TGTGCCAGTACCCCGACTGGGGCGGCCTCTGGGGCCAACGTCCTGACTTTC
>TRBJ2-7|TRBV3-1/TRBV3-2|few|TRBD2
CASSQDRVGREQQYF
TGTGCCAGCAGCCAAGATCGGGTGGGGCGGGAGCAGCAGTACTTC
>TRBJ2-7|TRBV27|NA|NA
CASSLSYRSGYEQYF
TGTGCCAGCAGTTTATCATATCGGAGCGGCTACGAGCAGTACTTC
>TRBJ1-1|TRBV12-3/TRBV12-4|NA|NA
CASSYGQLRFF
TGTGCCAGCAGTTACGGACAGCTTCGTTTCTTT